Here is one TCR beta chain with its context. The antigen remains unidentified. These data belong to a study of T cell clonotyping in hematopoietic cell transplantation. Samples: about 28 days before transplant, then days 30, 100 and 180 after. The study, taken as a whole, reports: Recipient TCR diversity dropped after transplant; expanded clonotypes rose from day 30 to 180. No sorting was done, leaving CD4 and CD8 contributions mixed. At the given depth, recipient repertoires were over 95% de novo clonotypes.

Data came from immunoSEQ multiplex PCR; TCRdb stores just in-frame clones and leaves some out. This sample has 9,500 to 12,000 clones, with about 88% found just once. The input for sequencing was PBMCs, taken 100 days after allogeneic stem cell transplant. The origin of this receptor is a female patient aged 60 to 70 who had an allogeneic stem cell transplant from an unrelated donor, so the T cells may come from the graft donor. Some clones in this sample may be carry-over from other donors' samples.

In DNA, the CDR3 is TGTGCTAGTGGTCCCCCGGCGGGGGGGAACGAGCAGTACTTC. Amino acid sequence: CASGPPAGGNEQYF. V is TRBV12-5 and J is TRBJ2-7; TRBD2 agrees at 9 bases. Germline V gene sequence: CDR1 LGHNT, CDR2 FRNRAP. The J segment lost 5 bases and the V segment lost 5 bases, leaving 7 bases of the junction unmatched. CDR3 size: 14 residues.